What follows are 27 T cell receptor beta chains derived from one specimen sequenced in a study of identical twins. Using its own MiXCR run on the 5' RACE reads, TCRdb lists one record per CDR3 protein. The table has approximately 470,000 distinct CDR3 sequences, more than 13% seen once. These data also formed part of another study, on yellow fever vaccine responses in identical twins.

What was sequenced was CD4+ T cells sorted from blood. Receptor source: a woman under 30 in good health.

The genes are TRBV5-1 and TRBJ2-2; D unclear. Germline V gene data show CDR1 as SGHRS and CDR2 as YFSETQ. The germline V and J ends were trimmed by 4 bases and 5 bases, with 12 bases remaining between them. There are 14 residues in the CDR3. CDR3 DNA sequence: TGCGCCAGCAGCCCTAACGCTCAGACCGGGGAGCTGTTTTTT. Protein sequence: CASSPNAQTGELFF.

This chain connects TRBV6-5 to TRBJ2-7; 9 positions match TRBD1. The V gene's germline CDR1 is MNHEY and CDR2 SVGAGI. The CDR3 spans 15 residues. The V gene end was trimmed by 6 bases and the J gene end by 0 bases; junction bases not matched to a gene: 6. The CDR3 nucleotides are TGTGCCAGCAGATATGGGACAGGGACCTCCTACGAGCAGTACTTC. Translating gives CASRYGTGTSYEQYF.

This clonotype showed up just a few times. V usage is TRBV4-3 and J usage is TRBJ2-1; D is possibly TRBD1 (5 bases). The length of the CDR3 is 14 residues. Germline V gene sequence: CDR1 LGHNA, CDR2 YSLEER. V was cut by 4 bases and J by 9 bases, with 16 bases left in between. The CDR3, as DNA: TGCGCCAGCAGCCTCCGACACAGGCAGGCTGAGCAGTTCTTC. Translation: CASSLRHRQAEQFF.

The chain uses TRBV25-1 and TRBJ2-5; TRBD1 aligns across 10 bases. The germline V gene encodes CDR1 MGHDK and CDR2 SYGVNS. V trimming: 4 bases; J trimming: 13 bases; junction bases outside the gene matches: 12. This CDR3 spans 14 amino acids. The CDR3 reads CASSVPGTGDQRYF. In nucleotides, the CDR3 is TGTGCCAGCAGTGTCCCCGGGACAGGGGACCAGCGGTACTTC. The full variable domain, its missing parts supplied by reference TRBV25-1 and TRBJ2-5, is EADIYQTPRYLVIGTGKKITLECSQTMGHDKMYWYQQDPGMELHLIHYSYGVNSTEKGDLSSESTVSRIRTEHFPLTLESARPSHTSQYLCASSVPGTGDQRYFGPGTRLLVL.

The chain employs TRBV7-9 and TRBJ2-3, with D possibly matching TRBD2 (6 bases). The CDR3 has 15 residues. V lost 2 bases and J 0 bases, leaving 9 bases between the germline ends. CDR1 and CDR2 (germline): SEHNR, FQNEAQ (reference sequence). This CDR3 is CASSLTSYSTDTQYF. CDR3 DNA: TGTGCCAGCAGCTTAACTAGCTATAGCACAGATACGCAGTATTTT.

This chain joins TRBV20-1 and TRBJ2-5; tentative D call: TRBD1 (5 bases). The V end was cut by 2 bases, the J end by 4 bases, with 8 bases between. CDR1 is DFQATT, CDR2 SNEGSKA, per germline (reference sequence). This CDR3 has 12 amino acids. CDR3 nucleotides: TGCAGTGCTAGACAGGGTGGAGAGACCCAGTACTTC. This codes for CSARQGGETQYF.

This chain joins TRBV24-1 and TRBJ2-2; 8 positions match TRBD1. The CDR3 has 16 amino acids. Germline-derived CDR1 and CDR2 are KGHDR and SFDVKD. The J segment lost 2 bases and the V segment lost 3 bases, leaving 4 bases of the junction unmatched. In DNA, the CDR3 is TGTGCCACCAGTGATGCCGGGACAGGAAACACCGGGGAGCTGTTTTTT. It codes for CATSDAGTGNTGELFF.

This clonotype was observed a few times. The chain couples TRBV6-5 to TRBJ2-2, with a possible D match to TRBD1 (6 bases). This CDR3 comprises 16 residues. Deletions cut 2 bases from V and 0 bases from J, with 10 bases between. Germline CDR1 MNHEY, CDR2 SVGAGI. The chain's CDR3 is CASSYVGAPNTGELFF. The CDR3 DNA is TGTGCCAGCAGTTACGTGGGGGCGCCGAACACCGGGGAGCTGTTTTTT.

The chain uses TRBV6-2 or TRBV6-3 and TRBJ2-1; 11 bases line up with TRBD2. CDR1 MNHEY and CDR2 SVGEGT come from the germline V gene. The CDR3 runs to 18 residues. Unmatched junction bases numbered 7, after V lost 0 bases and J lost 3 bases. CDR3 sequence (DNA): TGTGCCAGCAGTTACTCGGCTAGCGGGAGGACGTACTACAATGAGCAGTTCTTC. It encodes CASSYSASGRTYYNEQFF.

This clonotype has just a few counts. This chain uses TRBV10-3 with TRBJ2-7, with D maybe TRBD2 (6 bases). In germline, CDR1 is ENHRY, CDR2 SYGVKD. V lost 4 bases and J 6 bases, leaving 13 bases between the germline ends. The CDR3 has 13 amino acids. CDR3 sequence: CAISAAREREQYF. The CDR3, as DNA: TGTGCCATCAGTGCCGCCCGGGAGCGCGAGCAGTACTTC.

The CDR3 reads CASSLSGRSGAWEQYF. Written as DNA, the CDR3 is TGTGCCAGCAGCTTATCTGGCCGGTCAGGCGCATGGGAGCAGTACTTC. The chain employs TRBV7-9 and TRBJ2-7; D ambiguous. The CDR3 has 16 residues. Trimming cost V 2 bases and J 7 bases, with 21 bases left between them. CDR1 SEHNR and CDR2 FQNEAQ come from the germline V gene (reference sequence).

This clonotype was detected a few times. The chain has TRBV20-1 and TRBJ2-5; 7 positions match TRBD1. Trimming removed 0 bases from V and 9 bases from J; junction bases left unmatched: 13. The CDR3 consists of 15 residues. Per germline, CDR1 DFQATT and CDR2 SNEGSKA (reference sequence). The CDR3 protein is CSARDSGTAVAAQYF. CDR3 in DNA: TGCAGTGCTAGAGACTCCGGGACAGCCGTTGCGGCCCAGTACTTC.

Only a few counts were recorded for this clonotype. This chain connects TRBV27 to TRBJ2-1; the match to TRBD2 covers 8 bases. CDR3 length: 15 residues. CDR1 and CDR2 (germline): MNHEY, SMNVEV (reference sequence). V gave up 6 bases and J gave up 0 bases; unmatched junction bases: 4. This CDR3 is CASSMSGSSYNEQFF. DNA of the CDR3: TGTGCCAGCAGCATGAGCGGGAGCTCCTACAATGAGCAGTTCTTC.

This clonotype has a handful of counts. One junction end disagrees with the germline gene, perhaps due to a read error. The chain uses TRBV7-7 and TRBJ2-2, with D unresolved. The CDR3 is made up of 15 amino acids. Germline V gene data show CDR1 as SSHAT and CDR2 as FNYEAQ (reference sequence). The CDR3: CASSPRAGNTGELFF. The CDR3 DNA reads as TGTGCTAGCAGCCCCCGAGCAGGGAACACCGGGGAGCTGTTTTTT.

This chain joins TRBV6-1 and TRBJ2-7, with TRBD2 matching 14 bases. The V gene end was trimmed by 6 bases and the J gene end by 0 bases; junction bases not matched to a gene: 7. The length of the CDR3 is 17 residues. CDR1 MNHNS and CDR2 SASEGT come from the germline V gene. CDR3 residues: CASRVGLAGASSYEQYF. CDR3 nucleotides: TGTGCCAGCAGAGTGGGACTAGCGGGAGCTAGCTCCTACGAGCAGTACTTC.

V is TRBV6-5 and J is TRBJ2-5, with D uncertain. This CDR3 is built from 16 residues. The V gene's germline CDR1 is MNHEY and CDR2 SVGAGI. V was shortened by 0 bases and J by 5 bases, with 16 bases between the two germline ends. CDR3 nucleotides: TGTGCCAGCAGTTACTCCTCGGCCAGGTGGATCGAGACCCAGTACTTC. Its protein product is CASSYSSARWIETQYF.

V and J are TRBV10-1 and TRBJ1-1; D not certain. This CDR3 has 12 amino acids. Germline CDR1 and CDR2: WNHNN and SYGVQD (reference sequence). V lost 4 bases and J 3 bases, leaving 6 bases between the germline ends. CDR3 protein: CASSGTDTEAFF. The CDR3 region has the DNA TGCGCCAGCAGTGGCACGGACACTGAAGCTTTCTTT.

This clonotype was detected only a few times. The V and J genes are TRBV6-5 and TRBJ2-7; 7 positions agree with TRBD2. The germline gives CDR1 MNHEY, CDR2 SVGAGI. The V gene end was trimmed by 1 base and the J gene end by 0 bases; junction bases not matched to a gene: 9. The CDR3 runs to 17 residues. CDR3 sequence: CASSYLASGSNSYEQYF. The CDR3 nucleotides are TGTGCCAGCAGTTACTTGGCTAGCGGTTCTAACTCCTACGAGCAGTACTTC.

This clonotype showed up just a few times. The chain uses TRBV19 and TRBJ1-2; tentatively, D is TRBD1 (5 bases). CDR1 LNHDA and CDR2 SQIVND come from the germline V gene (reference sequence). Trimming pared 6 bases from V and 4 bases from J, leaving 24 bases between. The length of the CDR3 is 17 residues. The DNA for the CDR3 is TGTGCCAGTAGATCCCCAAGCCAGGCCGGGGGGATCTATGGCTACACCTTC. Its translation: CASRSPSQAGGIYGYTF.

This clonotype came up a few times. The CDR3 loop is CAWSKGAGSNEQFF. In DNA, the CDR3 is TGTGCCTGGAGTAAAGGGGCAGGGTCGAATGAGCAGTTCTTC. The chain joins TRBV30 to TRBJ2-1, with D perhaps TRBD1 (5 bases). Germline CDR1 is GTSNPN and CDR2 is SVGIG (reference sequence). The V and J ends lost 2 bases and 7 bases respectively, with 15 bases between them. The CDR3 runs 14 residues. Variable domain in full (rest from reference TRBV30 and TRBJ2-1): SQTIHQWPATLVQPVGSPLSLECTVEGTSNPNLYWYRQAAGRGLQLLFYSVGIGQISSEVPQNLSASRPQDRQFILSSKKLLLSDSGFYLCAWSKGAGSNEQFFGPGTRLTVL.

The V call is TRBV3-1, the J call TRBJ2-5, with 7 bases matching TRBD1. The germline V gene has CDR1 LGHDT and CDR2 YNNKEL (reference sequence). The ends lost 2 bases at V and 1 base at J; junction bases unmatched: 10. This CDR3 region has 17 residues. CDR3: CASSQIRDRILQETQYF. CDR3 DNA: TGTGCCAGCAGCCAAATCCGGGACAGAATACTCCAAGAGACCCAGTACTTC.

The rearrangement links TRBV20-1 to TRBJ2-3, with no clear D. The CDR3 has 15 residues. Between the trimmed V and J ends, which lost 4 bases and 2 bases, there was a span of 16 bases. Germline V gene lookup returns CDR1 DFQATT and CDR2 SNEGSKA (reference sequence). Here the CDR3 DNA reads TGCAGTGCTACAGGCGTTCCAGGCCACACAGATACGCAGTATTTT. Protein sequence: CSATGVPGHTDTQYF.

This chain links TRBV28 with TRBJ2-5, with 8 positions matching TRBD2. The CDR3 is 17 amino acids. From germline, CDR1 is MDHEN and CDR2 SYDVKM. After removal of 5 bases from V and 4 bases from J, the junction contained 15 bases not matched to a gene. CDR3 region: CASSPGQGLVVLETQYF. For the CDR3, the DNA is TGTGCCAGCAGTCCAGGCCAGGGACTAGTGGTGTTAGAGACCCAGTACTTC.

The CDR3 loop reads CASSWGGNGYTF. CDR3 sequence (DNA): TGTGCCAGCAGTTGGGGGGGGAATGGCTACACCTTC. The V gene is TRBV12-3 or TRBV12-4, the J gene TRBJ1-2; weak D call: TRBD1 (5 bases). Trimming took 4 bases from V and 6 from J, leaving 9 bases between them. This CDR3 is 12 amino acids long.

This clonotype has a handful of counts. This sequence joins TRBV4-3 and TRBJ2-3; D possibly corresponds to TRBD1 (8 bases). Per germline, CDR1 LGHNA and CDR2 YSLEER. V was shortened by 5 bases and J by 3 bases, with 15 bases between the two germline ends. The CDR3 covers 15 residues. The CDR3 reads CASSFTGGETDTQYF. In nucleotides, the CDR3 is TGCGCCAGCAGCTTCACAGGGGGGGAGACAGATACGCAGTATTTT.

V is TRBV14 and J is TRBJ2-3; 9 nucleotides align to TRBD2. The CDR3 length is 16 residues. V lost 4 bases, J lost 4 bases, and 9 bases stayed unmatched. Germline CDR1 SGHDN, CDR2 FVKESK. The CDR3 loop reads CASSPGASGNPDTQYF. In nucleotides, the CDR3 is TGTGCCAGCAGCCCGGGGGCTAGCGGGAATCCAGATACGCAGTATTTT. Full variable domain (remainder filled in from reference TRBV14 and TRBJ2-3): EAGVTQFPSHSVIEKGQTVTLRCDPISGHDNLYWYRRVMGKEIKFLLHFVKESKQDESGMPNNRFLAERTGGTYSTLKVQPAELEDSGVYFCASSPGASGNPDTQYFGPGTRLTVL.

The genes are TRBV7-2 and TRBJ2-3, with D maybe TRBD2 (5 bases). From germline, CDR1 is SGHTA and CDR2 FQGNSA. The CDR3 runs to 14 residues. V was clipped by 6 bases and J by 6 bases, with 16 bases between them. The CDR3 spells CASRPPTRPDTQYF. CDR3 nucleotide sequence: TGTGCCAGCAGACCCCCTACTAGACCTGATACGCAGTATTTT.